This TCR beta chain was retrieved from a study of immune aging and cytomegalovirus after organ transplant (dated by TCRdb to the early 2020s). Concerning the study at large: All transplant recipients received three-drug immunosuppression with prednisone, tacrolimus, and mycophenolate.

The meaning of the sample's time point label: five sample-tagged time points from pre-transplant (day -1) to day 368 post-transplant, pooled. Thawed PBMC were stimulated with a CMV IE-1 overlapping peptide library for about 12 hours, with no transport inhibitors added. After thawing, cells rested overnight before stimulation in R10 medium with CD28/CD49d costimulation. The IE-1 peptide library was composed of 15-amino-acid peptides with overlaps of 11 amino acids. Each time point was barcoded with BD Single-Cell Multiplexing Kit Sample Tags, pooled, and stained with oligo-conjugated anti-CD45RA plus sorting antibodies. A BD FACSAria III was used to sort CMV-responsive CD8+CD137+ and CD4+CD154+ T cells at 4-way purity. Blood was drawn into EDTA vacutainers and was processed by Ficoll gradient within 1-24 hours. Library method: single-cell sequencing. TCRdb shows the sequencer as Illumina NovaSeq 6000. The BD Rhapsody Targeted mRNA and AbSeq Reagent Kit was used in a microwell format for cell capture and library preparation. The libraries included TCR, sample tags, AbSeq, and targeted mRNA from the Human T-Cell Expression Panel, along with custom TOX and TOX2 primers. Libraries were sequenced on an Illumina NovaSeq. The paper's processing steps were these. The analysis covered approximately 9,900 cells in total, of which 7076 were CD8 T cells and about 4,500 were CD8 T cells with an identifiable TCR CDR3. The BD Rhapsody Targeted Analysis Pipeline, including V(D)J processing, was run on the Seven Bridges Genomics platform to process the raw data. Quality control, Sample Tag demultiplexing with Lex-BDSMK, clone identification with VDJ Explorer, and Seurat clustering were performed in SeqGeq 1.6.0. A clone was considered non-expanded if it made up <1% of CD8 T cells, and considered a clonal expansion if it made up >2.5% of the sample. TCRdb reanalyzed the raw reads on its own, using fastp at Q25 for trimming and MiXCR for clone calling, and kept in-frame beta chains. Every CDR3 protein is listed once, alongside the most common genes and DNA of its rows. The V and J calls were determined by TCRdb, not by the authors. Here the sample has approximately 22,000 distinct CDR3 sequences; roughly 38% occur a single time. Clones ranked in the top ten supply less than 30% of the sample.

Results and caveats for the whole study, not just this receptor: CD57 was not measured in the sequencing data, so a conservative gene-based aging definition was used instead. Post-transplant increases in aged-phenotype cells were observed regardless of clone size, following viremia and occurring earlier in large clones (days 200-264) than in small clones. Large clones contained a bigger proportion of TEMRA cells, and over time the seven largest clones (more than 1,800 cells) picked up aged and TEMRA cells and lost TCM cells.

CDR1 and CDR2, looked up from the germline V gene (reference sequence), are SGHKS and YYEKEE. The CDR3 numbers 15 residues from cysteine through phenylalanine. Just CDR3 DNA is preserved here, 45 bases in frame from base 1. Compared with germline, V lacks 1 base and J lacks 4 bases; bases without a gene match: 5. This clonotype was counted at least ten times. Its antigen remains undetermined. It has no much larger one-base neighbor in the sample; base qualities were not kept. Recombination linked TRBV5-5 to TRBJ2-1, with 7 bases in between that match TRBD1. The sequence was obtained from a female donor who had a heart transplant and CMV viremia. The sequencing used CMV peptide-activated CD4+ and CD8+ T cells sorted from blood, collected at five time points, pooled. The sample's cell subset or site label, decoded: sorted CD8+CD137+ and CD4+CD154+ T cells after 11 to 12 h CMV IE-1 peptide stimulation. The CDR3 region: CASSLFQGVYNEQFF. Read as DNA, the sequence is TGTGCCAGCAGCTTGTTCCAGGGGGTTTACAATGAGCAGTTCTTC. Joined to the reference TRBV5-5 and TRBJ2-1 proteins, this CDR3 gives the full variable domain: DAGVTQSPTHLIKTRGQQVTLRCSPISGHKSVSWYQQVLGQGPQFIFQYYEKEERGRGNFPDRFSARQFPNYSSELNVNALLLGDSALYLCASSLFQGVYNEQFFGPGTRLTVL.